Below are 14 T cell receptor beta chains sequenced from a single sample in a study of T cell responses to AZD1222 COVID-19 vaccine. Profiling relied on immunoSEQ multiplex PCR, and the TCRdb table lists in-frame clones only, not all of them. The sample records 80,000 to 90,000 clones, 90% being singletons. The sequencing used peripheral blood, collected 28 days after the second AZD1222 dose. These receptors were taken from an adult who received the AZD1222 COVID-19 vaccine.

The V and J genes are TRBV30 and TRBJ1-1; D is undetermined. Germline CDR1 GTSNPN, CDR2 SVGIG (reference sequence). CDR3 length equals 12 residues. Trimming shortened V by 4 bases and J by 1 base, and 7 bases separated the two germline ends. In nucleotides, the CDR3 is TGTGCCTGGAATACAAAGAACACTGAAGCTTTCTTT. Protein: CAWNTKNTEAFF.

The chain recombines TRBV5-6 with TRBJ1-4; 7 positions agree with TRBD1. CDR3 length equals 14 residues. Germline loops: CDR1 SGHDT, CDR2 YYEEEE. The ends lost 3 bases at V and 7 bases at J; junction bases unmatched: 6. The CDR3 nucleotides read TGTGCCAGCAGCTCCGACAGGGTGGGTGAAAAACTGTTTTTT. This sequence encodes CASSSDRVGEKLFF.

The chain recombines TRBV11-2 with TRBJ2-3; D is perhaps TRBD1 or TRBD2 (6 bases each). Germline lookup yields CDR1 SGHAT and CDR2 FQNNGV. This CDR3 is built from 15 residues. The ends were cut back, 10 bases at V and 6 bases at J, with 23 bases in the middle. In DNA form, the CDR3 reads TGTGCCACCTCGGGCGGGGCAGGGGATCGGGATACGCAGTATTTT. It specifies CATSGGAGDRDTQYF.

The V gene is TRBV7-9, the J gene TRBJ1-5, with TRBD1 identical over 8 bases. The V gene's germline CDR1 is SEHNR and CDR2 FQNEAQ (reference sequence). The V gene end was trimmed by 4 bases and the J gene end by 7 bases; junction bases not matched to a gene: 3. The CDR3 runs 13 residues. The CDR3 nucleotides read TGTGCCAGCAGCTGGACAGGGTTGCAGCCCCAGCATTTT. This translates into CASSWTGLQPQHF.

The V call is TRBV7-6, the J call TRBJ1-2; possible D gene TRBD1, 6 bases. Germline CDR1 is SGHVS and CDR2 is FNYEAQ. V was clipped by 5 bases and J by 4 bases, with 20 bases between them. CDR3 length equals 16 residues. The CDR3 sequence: CASSPLGGLWGYGYTF. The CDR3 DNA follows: TGTGCCAGCAGCCCGCTGGGGGGCTTATGGGGCTATGGCTACACCTTC.

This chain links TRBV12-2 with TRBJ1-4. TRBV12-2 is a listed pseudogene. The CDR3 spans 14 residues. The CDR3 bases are TGTGCAAGTCGCTTACTTTATGGTAATGAAAAACTGTTTTTT. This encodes CASRLLYGNEKLFF.

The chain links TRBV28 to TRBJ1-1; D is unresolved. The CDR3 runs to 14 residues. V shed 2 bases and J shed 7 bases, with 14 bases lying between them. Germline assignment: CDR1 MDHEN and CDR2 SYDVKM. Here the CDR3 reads CASSLNGRSNEAFF. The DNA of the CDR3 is TGTGCCAGCAGTTTAAACGGACGGAGTAATGAAGCTTTCTTT.

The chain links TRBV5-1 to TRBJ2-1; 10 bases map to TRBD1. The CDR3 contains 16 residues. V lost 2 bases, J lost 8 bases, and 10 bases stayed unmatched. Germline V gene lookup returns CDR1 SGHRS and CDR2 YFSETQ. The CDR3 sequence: CASSLLGQGSFDEQFF. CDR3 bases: TGCGCCAGCAGCTTACTGGGACAGGGGAGTTTCGATGAGCAGTTCTTC. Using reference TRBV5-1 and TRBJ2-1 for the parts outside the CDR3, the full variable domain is KAGVTQTPRYLIKTRGQQVTLSCSPISGHRSVSWYQQTPGQGLQFLFEYFSETQRNKGNFPGRFSGRQFSNSRSEMNVSTLELGDSALYLCASSLLGQGSFDEQFFGPGTRLTVL.

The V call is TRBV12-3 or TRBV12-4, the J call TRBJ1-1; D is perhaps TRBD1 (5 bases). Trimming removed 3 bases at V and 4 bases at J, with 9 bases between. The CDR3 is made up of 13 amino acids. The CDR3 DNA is TGTGCCAGCAGTTTTCGGGGGACCACTGAAGCTTTCTTT. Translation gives CASSFRGTTEAFF.

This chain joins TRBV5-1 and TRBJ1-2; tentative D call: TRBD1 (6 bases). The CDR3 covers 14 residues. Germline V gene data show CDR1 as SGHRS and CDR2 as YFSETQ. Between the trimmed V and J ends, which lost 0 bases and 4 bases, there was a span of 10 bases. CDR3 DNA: TGCGCCAGCAGCTTGGAAACAGGGAGCTATGGCTACACCTTC. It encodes CASSLETGSYGYTF.

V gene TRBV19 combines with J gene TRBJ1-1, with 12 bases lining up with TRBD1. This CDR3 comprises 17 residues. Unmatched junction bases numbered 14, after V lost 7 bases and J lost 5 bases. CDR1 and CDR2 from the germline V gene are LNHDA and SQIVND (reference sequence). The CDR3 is CASKHAGTGGAWTEAFF. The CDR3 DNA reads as TGTGCCAGTAAACACGCCGGGACAGGGGGCGCGTGGACTGAAGCTTTCTTT.

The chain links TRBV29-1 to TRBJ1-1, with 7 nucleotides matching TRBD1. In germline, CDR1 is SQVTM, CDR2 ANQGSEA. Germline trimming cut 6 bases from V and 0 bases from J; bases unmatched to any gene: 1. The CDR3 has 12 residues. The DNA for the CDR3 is TGCAGCGTACAGGGGATGAACACTGAAGCTTTCTTT. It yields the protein CSVQGMNTEAFF.

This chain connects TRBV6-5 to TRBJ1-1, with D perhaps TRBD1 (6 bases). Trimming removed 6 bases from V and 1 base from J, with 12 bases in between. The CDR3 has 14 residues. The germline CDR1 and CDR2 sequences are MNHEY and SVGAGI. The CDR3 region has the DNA TGTGCCAGCAGGAAACAGGGAGGGAACACTGAAGCTTTCTTT. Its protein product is CASRKQGGNTEAFF.

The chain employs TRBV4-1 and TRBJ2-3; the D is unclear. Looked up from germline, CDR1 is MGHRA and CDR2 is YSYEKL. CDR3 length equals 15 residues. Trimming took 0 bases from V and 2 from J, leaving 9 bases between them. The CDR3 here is CASSQEKELTDTQYF. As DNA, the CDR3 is TGCGCCAGCAGCCAAGAGAAGGAACTCACAGATACGCAGTATTTT.